The T cell receptor (beta chain) under discussion was sequenced for a study of early stage breast cancer tumors. Study-level background: Of some 16 invasive breast tumors, about a dozen were hormone receptor-positive, HER2-negative. Findings and limits, study-wide: Blood repertoires resembled normal breast more than tumor.

Some clones are missing from TCRdb's copy, which holds only in-frame ones; the method was immunoSEQ multiplex PCR. The sample consists of tens of thousands of clones, 80% to 90% of them appearing once. On this clone: The antigen remains unidentified.

V was clipped by 0 bases and J by 4 bases; unmatched bases: 14. CDR1 and CDR2 from the germline V gene are GTSNPN and SVGIG (reference sequence). The CDR3 totals 19 residues. The sample taken for sequencing was blood. The rearrangement uses TRBV30 and TRBJ2-1; 11 bases map to TRBD2. The clonotype was recovered from a person aged 45 to 60 with breast cancer. Written as DNA, the CDR3 is TGTGCCTGGAGTGTAGGGCTAGCGGGAGGCCACGCGAATTACAATGAGCAGTTCTTC. This sequence encodes CAWSVGLAGGHANYNEQFF.